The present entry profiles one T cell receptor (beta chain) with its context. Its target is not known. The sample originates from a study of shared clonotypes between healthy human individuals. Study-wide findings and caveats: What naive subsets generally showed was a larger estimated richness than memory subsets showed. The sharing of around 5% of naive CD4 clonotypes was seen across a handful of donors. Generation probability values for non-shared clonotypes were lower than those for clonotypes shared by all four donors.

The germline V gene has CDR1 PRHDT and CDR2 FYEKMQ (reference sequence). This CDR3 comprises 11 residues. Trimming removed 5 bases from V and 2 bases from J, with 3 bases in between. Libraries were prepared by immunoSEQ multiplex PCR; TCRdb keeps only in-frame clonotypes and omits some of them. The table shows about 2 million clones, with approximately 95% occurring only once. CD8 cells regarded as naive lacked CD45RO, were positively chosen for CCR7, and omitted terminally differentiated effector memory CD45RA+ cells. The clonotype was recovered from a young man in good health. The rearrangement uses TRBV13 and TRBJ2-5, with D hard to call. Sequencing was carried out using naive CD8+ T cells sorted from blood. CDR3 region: CASSQQETQYF. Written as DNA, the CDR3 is TGTGCCAGCAGCCAACAAGAGACCCAGTACTTC.